Listed below are T cell receptor beta chains from one sample, sequenced in a study of T cell responses to AZD1222 COVID-19 vaccine. Produced via immunoSEQ multiplex PCR; TCRdb's table is partial and in-frame only. The top ten hold about 3% of the sample, which has 100,000 or so clones, more than 75% seen once. The sample was peripheral blood, taken on day 0 of AZD1222 vaccination. The receptors come from an adult in good health. Each CDR3 is given with its conserved first and last residue. A D gene is named only where the DNA matches it firmly. Clone size is not always given. Where it is, it says once, few, many or a class for expanded clones.

d_gene	j_gene	v_gene	abundance	CDR3aa	CDR3nt
NA	TRBJ2-3	TRBV6-2/TRBV6-3	NA	CASSDFGVGTDTQYF	TGTGCCAGCAGTGACTTCGGGGTAGGGACAGATACGCAGTATTTT
NA	TRBJ2-3	TRBV10-3	NA	CAINPGGRPTDTQYF	TGTGCCATCAACCCCGGGGGCCGGCCCACAGATACGCAGTATTTT
NA	TRBJ2-2	TRBV20-1	NA	CSASRAVGGELFF	TGCAGTGCTAGTAGGGCGGTGGGCGGGGAGCTGTTTTTT
NA	TRBJ1-2	TRBV14	NA	CASSHRGPIANYGYTF	TGTGCCAGCAGCCATCGGGGGCCTATAGCTAACTATGGCTACACCTTC
TRBD2	TRBJ2-1	TRBV6-2/TRBV6-3	NA	CASSYYSGGLVSSYNEQFF	TGTGCCAGCAGCTACTATAGCGGGGGGTTAGTTAGCTCCTACAATGAGCAGTTCTTC
NA	TRBJ2-2	TRBV18	few	CASSPILFGELFF	TGTGCCAGCTCACCAATTTTGTTCGGGGAGCTGTTTTTT
NA	TRBJ1-1	TRBV2	NA	CARSTGGARTEAFF	TGTGCCCGCTCGACGGGGGGGGCGCGAACTGAAGCTTTCTTT
TRBD1	TRBJ2-7	TRBV6-5	NA	CASSTGQGQYF	TGTGCCAGCAGTACGGGACAGGGACAATACTTC
NA	TRBJ2-1	TRBV9	once	CASSVSRYNEQFF	TGTGCCAGCAGCGTTAGCCGGTACAATGAGCAGTTCTTC
NA	TRBJ2-2	TRBV5-6	NA	CASSLSRVHTGELFF	TGTGCCAGCAGCTTAAGCAGGGTCCACACCGGGGAGCTGTTTTTT
NA	TRBJ1-2	TRBV3-1/TRBV3-2	NA	CASSTRSQGSSGYGYTF	TGTGCCAGCAGCACTCGTTCACAGGGATCCTCCGGCTATGGCTACACCTTC
TRBD1	TRBJ1-4	TRBV5-4	NA	CASSSGTVYEKLFF	TGTGCCAGCAGCTCCGGGACAGTCTATGAAAAACTGTTTTTT
TRBD2	TRBJ2-3	TRBV2	NA	CASSRTSGRPITDTQYF	TGTGCCAGCAGTCGGACTAGCGGGCGACCCATCACAGATACGCAGTATTTT
NA	TRBJ2-3	TRBV6-1	NA	CASSEALMSLDTQYF	TGTGCCAGCAGTGAAGCGCTTATGTCATTGGATACGCAGTATTTT
NA	TRBJ2-7	TRBV7-3	NA	CASSLQGRAGYEQYF	TGTGCCAGCAGCCTGCAGGGGAGGGCTGGCTACGAGCAGTACTTC
NA	TRBJ1-2	TRBV6-5	NA	CASSYSLGGNYGYTF	TGTGCCAGCAGTTACTCTCTGGGGGGCAACTATGGCTACACCTTC
NA	TRBJ2-7	TRBV30	NA	CAWSEQYEQYF	TGTGCCTGGAGTGAACAGTACGAGCAGTACTTC
TRBD1	TRBJ1-5	TRBV9	NA	CASSPYGTAHSNQPQHF	TGTGCCAGCAGCCCCTATGGGACAGCTCATAGCAATCAGCCCCAGCATTTT
TRBD2	TRBJ2-7	TRBV7-8	once	CASSSTELAGYEQYF	TGTGCCAGCAGTTCAACGGAACTAGCGGGTTACGAGCAGTACTTC
NA	TRBJ2-2	TRBV29-1	few	CSVGLSGELFF	TGCAGCGTTGGACTCTCCGGGGAGCTGTTTTTT
NA	TRBJ1-6	TRBV6-4	NA	CASSGQPFDNSPLHF	TGTGCCAGCTCAGGACAGCCATTTGATAATTCACCCCTCCACTTT
NA	TRBJ1-2	TRBV13	NA	CASSLARGGYTF	TGTGCCAGCAGCTTAGCCAGGGGTGGCTACACCTTC
TRBD2	TRBJ2-1	TRBV5-6	NA	CASSGRLAGDNEQFF	TGTGCCAGCAGCGGGAGGCTAGCGGGGGACAATGAGCAGTTCTTC
NA	TRBJ1-4	TRBV5-4	NA	CASSSTVATNEKLFF	TGTGCCAGCAGCTCGACAGTTGCAACTAATGAAAAACTGTTTTTT
NA	TRBJ1-2	TRBV16	few	CASSLGVNSQVDGYTF	TGTGCCAGCAGCCTGGGTGTTAACAGCCAGGTGGATGGCTACACCTTC
NA	TRBJ1-3	TRBV5-6	NA	CASSTRQPGNTIYF	TGTGCCAGCAGCACCCGACAGCCTGGAAACACCATATATTTT
NA	TRBJ1-1	TRBV15	NA	CATSTYTNTEAFF	TGTGCCACCAGCACGTACACGAACACTGAAGCTTTCTTT
NA	TRBJ1-2	TRBV28	NA	CASHRQPINYGYTF	TGTGCCAGCCACCGGCAGCCTATCAACTATGGCTACACCTTC
TRBD1	TRBJ1-1	TRBV7-8	NA	CASSLARGRGTEAFF	TGTGCCAGCAGCTTAGCGAGGGGGCGAGGGACTGAAGCTTTCTTT
TRBD1	TRBJ2-2	TRBV5-6	NA	CASSLVGQANTGELFF	TGTGCCAGCAGCTTGGTGGGACAGGCGAACACCGGGGAGCTGTTTTTT
NA	TRBJ1-5	TRBV4-2	once	CASSPAGSVQPQHF	TGTGCCAGCAGCCCGGCAGGGTCAGTTCAGCCCCAGCATTTT
NA	TRBJ2-6	TRBV2	NA	CASRRTGLSGANVLTF	TGTGCCAGCAGGCGTACAGGGCTCTCTGGGGCCAACGTCCTGACTTTC
TRBD2	TRBJ2-7	TRBV18	once	CASSQLASTYEQYF	TGTGCCAGCTCACAACTAGCGTCAACCTACGAGCAGTACTTC
TRBD2	TRBJ2-1	TRBV27	few	CASKNRALAGSSYNEQFF	TGTGCCAGCAAGAACCGGGCGCTAGCGGGGAGCTCCTACAATGAGCAGTTCTTC
NA	TRBJ1-4	TRBV5-4	few	CASSLRGRAGEKLFF	TGTGCCAGCAGTCTCCGGGGGAGGGCGGGTGAAAAACTGTTTTTT
TRBD1	TRBJ1-2	TRBV19	NA	CASSGTGGLGSGYTF	TGTGCCAGTAGTGGTACAGGGGGCCTAGGTAGTGGCTACACCTTC
TRBD1	TRBJ1-3	TRBV6-1	once	CASSARQGAKTGNTIYF	TGTGCCAGCAGTGCCAGACAGGGGGCCAAAACTGGAAACACCATATATTTT
TRBD1	TRBJ1-1	TRBV5-8	NA	CASSFNRGGHTEAFF	TGTGCCAGCAGCTTTAACAGGGGTGGTCACACTGAAGCTTTCTTT
NA	TRBJ2-2	TRBV5-1	NA	CASSLLAGPTGELFF	TGCGCCAGCAGCTTGTTGGCAGGGCCCACCGGGGAGCTGTTTTTT
NA	TRBJ1-2	TRBV20-1	NA	CSASSGRGGYGYTF	TGCAGTGCTAGTTCGGGCAGGGGAGGCTATGGCTACACCTTC
TRBD2	TRBJ2-3	TRBV9	NA	CASGPTSGDTDTQYF	TGTGCCAGCGGACCTACTAGCGGGGACACAGATACGCAGTATTTT
NA	TRBJ1-5	TRBV7-2	once	CASSSRGHSNQPQHF	TGTGCCAGCAGCTCCCGGGGGCATAGCAATCAGCCCCAGCATTTT
TRBD2	TRBJ2-2	TRBV11-2	NA	CASSLTGGKAGELFF	TGTGCCAGCAGCTTAACGGGGGGGAAGGCCGGGGAGCTGTTTTTT
NA	TRBJ1-3	TRBV7-2	NA	CASSFGQNSGNTIYF	TGTGCCAGCAGCTTTGGACAGAACTCTGGAAACACCATATATTTT
NA	TRBJ1-6	TRBV6-4	NA	CASSSSPGGPSPLHF	TGTGCCAGCAGCTCCTCGCCGGGAGGTCCGTCACCCCTCCACTTT
NA	TRBJ2-1	TRBV7-2	NA	CASSLALGGVYNEQFF	TGTGCCAGCAGCTTAGCCCTTGGCGGAGTATACAATGAGCAGTTCTTC
NA	TRBJ2-2	TRBV11-2	NA	CASSLVQNTGELFF	TGTGCCAGCAGCTTAGTACAAAACACCGGGGAGCTGTTTTTT
NA	TRBJ1-5	TRBV6-4	NA	CASSEQGLGNQPQHF	TGTGCCAGCAGTGAACAGGGTTTGGGCAATCAGCCCCAGCATTTT
NA	TRBJ2-1	TRBV11-3	NA	CASSPDRARGNEQFF	TGTGCCAGCAGCCCCGACCGGGCGAGGGGGAATGAGCAGTTCTTC
NA	TRBJ1-1	TRBV10-1	NA	CASIGTNTEAFF	TGCGCCAGCATAGGCACGAACACTGAAGCTTTCTTT
NA	TRBJ1-1	TRBV5-4	NA	CASSLLQGLNTEAFF	TGTGCCAGCAGCTTATTACAGGGATTGAACACTGAAGCTTTCTTT